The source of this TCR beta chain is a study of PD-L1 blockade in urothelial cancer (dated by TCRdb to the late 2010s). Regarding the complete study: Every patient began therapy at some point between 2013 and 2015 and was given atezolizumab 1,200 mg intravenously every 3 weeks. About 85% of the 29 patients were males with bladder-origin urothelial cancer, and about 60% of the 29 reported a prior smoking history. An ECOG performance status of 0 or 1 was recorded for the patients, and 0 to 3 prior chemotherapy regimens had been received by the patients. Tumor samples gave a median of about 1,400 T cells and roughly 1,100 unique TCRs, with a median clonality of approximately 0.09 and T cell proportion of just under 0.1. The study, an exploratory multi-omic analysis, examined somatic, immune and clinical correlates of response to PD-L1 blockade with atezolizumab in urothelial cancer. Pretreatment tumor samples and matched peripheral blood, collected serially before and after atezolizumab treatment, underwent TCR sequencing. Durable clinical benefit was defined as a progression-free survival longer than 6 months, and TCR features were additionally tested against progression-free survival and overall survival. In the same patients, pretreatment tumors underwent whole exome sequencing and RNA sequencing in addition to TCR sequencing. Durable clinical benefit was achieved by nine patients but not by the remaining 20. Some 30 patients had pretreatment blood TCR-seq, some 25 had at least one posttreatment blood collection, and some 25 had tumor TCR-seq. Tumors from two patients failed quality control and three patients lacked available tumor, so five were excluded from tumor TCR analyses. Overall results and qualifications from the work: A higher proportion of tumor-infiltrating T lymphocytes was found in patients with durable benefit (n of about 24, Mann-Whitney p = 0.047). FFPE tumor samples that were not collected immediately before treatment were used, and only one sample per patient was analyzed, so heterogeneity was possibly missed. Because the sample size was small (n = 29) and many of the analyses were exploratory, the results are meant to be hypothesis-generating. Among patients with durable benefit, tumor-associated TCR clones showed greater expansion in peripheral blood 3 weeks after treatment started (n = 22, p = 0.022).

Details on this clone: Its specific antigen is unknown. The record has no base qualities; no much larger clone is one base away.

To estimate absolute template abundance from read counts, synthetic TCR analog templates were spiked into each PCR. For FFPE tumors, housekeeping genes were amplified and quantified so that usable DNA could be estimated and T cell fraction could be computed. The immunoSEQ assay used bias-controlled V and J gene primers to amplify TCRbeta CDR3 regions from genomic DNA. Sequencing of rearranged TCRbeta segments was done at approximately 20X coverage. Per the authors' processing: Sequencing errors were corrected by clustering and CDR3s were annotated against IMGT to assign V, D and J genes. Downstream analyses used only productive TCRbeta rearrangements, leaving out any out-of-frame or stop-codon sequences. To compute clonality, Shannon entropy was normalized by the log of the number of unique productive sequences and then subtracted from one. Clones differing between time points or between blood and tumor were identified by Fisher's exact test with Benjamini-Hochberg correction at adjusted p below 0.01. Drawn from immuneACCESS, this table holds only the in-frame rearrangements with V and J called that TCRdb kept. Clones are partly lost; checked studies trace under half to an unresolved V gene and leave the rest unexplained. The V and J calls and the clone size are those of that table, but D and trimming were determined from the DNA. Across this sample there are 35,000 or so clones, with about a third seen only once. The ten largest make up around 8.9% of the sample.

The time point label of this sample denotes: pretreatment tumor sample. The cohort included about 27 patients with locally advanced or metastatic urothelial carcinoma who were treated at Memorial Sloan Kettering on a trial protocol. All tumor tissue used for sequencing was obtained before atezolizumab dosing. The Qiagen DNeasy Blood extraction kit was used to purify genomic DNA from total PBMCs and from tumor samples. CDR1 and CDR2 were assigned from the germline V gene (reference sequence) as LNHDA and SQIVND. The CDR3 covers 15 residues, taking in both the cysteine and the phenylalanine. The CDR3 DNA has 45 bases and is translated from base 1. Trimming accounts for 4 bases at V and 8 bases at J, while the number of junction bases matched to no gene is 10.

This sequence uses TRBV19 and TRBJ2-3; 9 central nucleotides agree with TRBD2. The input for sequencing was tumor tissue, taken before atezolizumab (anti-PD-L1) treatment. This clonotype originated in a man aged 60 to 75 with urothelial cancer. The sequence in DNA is TGTGCCAGTAGTAACGGGGGACTAGCTTGGTTTACGCAGTATTTT. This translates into CASSNGGLAWFTQYF.